This T cell receptor beta chain was identified in a study of T cells in tuberculosis. The CDR3 consists of 16 residues. The germline V and J ends were trimmed by 6 bases and 2 bases, with 18 bases remaining between them. Germline V CDR1 and CDR2: MGHRA, YSYEKL. Latent tuberculosis screening used tuberculin skin test and IGRA at entry. As to this clone: The antigen remains unidentified.

General study points: Classification accuracy was over 85% (AUROC 0.90) with the GMM-specific repertoire. Active tuberculosis TCR-alpha repertoires lay closer to GMM-specific TCRs than IGRA-negative controls, suggesting clonal expansion.

TCRdb's table, derived via immunoSEQ multiplex PCR, lists solely in-frame clones and lacks some. This sample has about 30,000 clones; about 92% occur once, and the top ten carry around 4.9%. This rearrangement joins TRBV4-1 to TRBJ2-3; D possibly corresponds to TRBD1 (6 bases). Material: PBMCs. This clonotype was obtained from a donor aged 10 to 29 with latent tuberculosis or without tuberculosis infection. CDR3: CASRPYRDKNTDTQYF. CDR3 coding DNA: TGCGCCAGCAGACCATACCGGGACAAAAACACAGATACGCAGTATTTT.